This T cell receptor beta chain was profiled in a study of T cells in Graves' hyperthyroidism and ophthalmopathy. It was RNA transcripts that yielded the amplified TCR beta CDR3 regions. HTBI primers were employed in a first-round RT-PCR of the TCR CDR3. TCRdb re-called the multiplex PCR reads through MiXCR, storing one row per CDR3 protein. The repertoire consists of more than 550,000 distinct CDR3 sequences, with around 16% occurring once and the leading ten covering roughly 16%. This clonotype came up many times. What it binds is unknown. The germline gives CDR1 SGDLS, CDR2 YYNGEE. The length of the CDR3 is 13 residues. The germline V and J ends were trimmed by 0 bases and 6 bases, with 9 bases remaining between them. The study, taken as a whole, reports: Ophthalmopathy was identified by the model a median around 6.9 months ahead of onset. Blood also held most thyroid clonotypes expanded beyond 0.001.

The sample was blood. The sequence was obtained from a man aged 50 to 59 with Graves' hyperthyroidism. The gene calls are TRBV9 and TRBJ1-2, with D perhaps matching TRBD1 (5 bases). The CDR3 spells CASSVGGHNGYTF. The CDR3 coding sequence is TGTGCCAGCAGCGTAGGAGGACACAATGGCTACACCTTC.